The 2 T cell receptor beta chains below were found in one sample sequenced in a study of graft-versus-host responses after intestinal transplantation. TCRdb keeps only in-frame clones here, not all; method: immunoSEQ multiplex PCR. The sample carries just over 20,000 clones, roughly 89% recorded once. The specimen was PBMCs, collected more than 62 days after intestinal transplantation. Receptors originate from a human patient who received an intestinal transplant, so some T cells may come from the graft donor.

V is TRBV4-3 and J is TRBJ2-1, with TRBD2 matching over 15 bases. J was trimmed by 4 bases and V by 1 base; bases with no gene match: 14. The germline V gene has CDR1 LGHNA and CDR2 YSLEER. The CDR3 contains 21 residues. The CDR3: CASSQVGVRTGTSGGYNEQFF. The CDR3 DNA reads TGCGCCAGCAGCCAAGTTGGGGTCAGGACCGGGACTAGCGGGGGGTACAATGAGCAGTTCTTC.

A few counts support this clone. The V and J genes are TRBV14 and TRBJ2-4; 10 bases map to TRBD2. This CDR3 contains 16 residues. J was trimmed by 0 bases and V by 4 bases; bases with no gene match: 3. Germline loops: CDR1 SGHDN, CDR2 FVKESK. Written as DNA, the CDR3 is TGTGCCAGCAGCCCAGCGGGGGGGCTAGCCAAAAACATTCAGTACTTC. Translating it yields CASSPAGGLAKNIQYF.